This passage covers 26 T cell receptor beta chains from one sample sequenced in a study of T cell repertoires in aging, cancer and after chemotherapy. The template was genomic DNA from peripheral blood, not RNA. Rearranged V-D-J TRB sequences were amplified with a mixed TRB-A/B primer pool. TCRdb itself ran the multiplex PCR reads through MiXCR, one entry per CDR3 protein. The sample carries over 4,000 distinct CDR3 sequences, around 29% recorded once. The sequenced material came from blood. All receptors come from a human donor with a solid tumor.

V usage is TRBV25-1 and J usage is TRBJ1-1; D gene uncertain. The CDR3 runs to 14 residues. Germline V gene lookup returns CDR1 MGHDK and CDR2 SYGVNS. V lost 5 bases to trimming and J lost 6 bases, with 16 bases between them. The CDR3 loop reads CASSSVVESSEAFF. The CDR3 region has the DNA TGTGCCAGCAGTTCAGTTGTGGAATCCTCTGAAGCTTTCTTT. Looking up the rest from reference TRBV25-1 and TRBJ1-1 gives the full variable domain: EADIYQTPRYLVIGTGKKITLECSQTMGHDKMYWYQQDPGMELHLIHYSYGVNSTEKGDLSSESTVSRIRTEHFPLTLESARPSHTSQYLCASSSVVESSEAFFGQGTRLTVV.

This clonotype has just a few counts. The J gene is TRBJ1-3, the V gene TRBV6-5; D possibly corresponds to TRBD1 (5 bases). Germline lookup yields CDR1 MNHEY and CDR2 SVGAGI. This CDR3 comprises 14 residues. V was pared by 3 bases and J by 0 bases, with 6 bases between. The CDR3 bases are TGTGCCAGCAGTTATGGGGGCTCTGGAAACACCATATATTTT. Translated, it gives CASSYGGSGNTIYF.

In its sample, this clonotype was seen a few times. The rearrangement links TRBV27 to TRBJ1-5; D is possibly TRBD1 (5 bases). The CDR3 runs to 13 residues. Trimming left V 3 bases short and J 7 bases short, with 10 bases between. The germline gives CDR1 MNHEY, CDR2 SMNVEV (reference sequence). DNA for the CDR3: TGTGCCAGCAGTTTTTCCGGGGACCAGCCCCAGCATTTT. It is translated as CASSFSGDQPQHF.

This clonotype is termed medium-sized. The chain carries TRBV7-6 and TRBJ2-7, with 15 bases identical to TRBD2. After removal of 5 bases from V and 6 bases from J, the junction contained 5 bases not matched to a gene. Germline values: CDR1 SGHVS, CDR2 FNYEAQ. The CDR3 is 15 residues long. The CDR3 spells CASSAGTSGRSEQYF. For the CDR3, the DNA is TGTGCCAGCAGCGCCGGGACTAGCGGGAGGAGCGAGCAGTACTTC.

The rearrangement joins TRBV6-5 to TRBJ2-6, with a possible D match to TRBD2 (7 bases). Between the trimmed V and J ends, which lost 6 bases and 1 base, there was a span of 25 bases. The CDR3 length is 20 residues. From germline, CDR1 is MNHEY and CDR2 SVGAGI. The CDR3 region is CASSYRSGGSLLSGANVLTF. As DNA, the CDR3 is TGTGCCAGCAGCTACAGGTCGGGGGGCTCTCTCCTTTCTGGGGCCAACGTCCTGACTTTC.

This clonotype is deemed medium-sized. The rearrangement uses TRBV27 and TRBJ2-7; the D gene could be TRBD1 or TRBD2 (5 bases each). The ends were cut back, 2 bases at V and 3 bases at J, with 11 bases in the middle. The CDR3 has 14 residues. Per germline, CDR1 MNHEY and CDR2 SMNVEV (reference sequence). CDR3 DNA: TGTGCCAGCAGTTTAACGGGGACGATCTACGAGCAGTACTTC. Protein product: CASSLTGTIYEQYF.

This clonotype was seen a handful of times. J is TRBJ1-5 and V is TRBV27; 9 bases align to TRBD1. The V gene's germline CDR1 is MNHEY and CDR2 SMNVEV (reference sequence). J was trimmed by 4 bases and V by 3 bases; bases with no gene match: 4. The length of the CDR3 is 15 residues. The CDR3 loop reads CASSFRDRANQPQHF. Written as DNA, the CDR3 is TGTGCCAGCAGTTTCCGGGACAGGGCTAATCAGCCCCAGCATTTT.

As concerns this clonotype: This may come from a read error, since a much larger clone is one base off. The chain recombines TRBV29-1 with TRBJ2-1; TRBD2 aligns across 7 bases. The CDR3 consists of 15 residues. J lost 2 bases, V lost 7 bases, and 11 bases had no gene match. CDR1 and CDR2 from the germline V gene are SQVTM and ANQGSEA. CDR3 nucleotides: TGCAGCGGGGGGGGTAGGGGTGATACCTACAATGAGCAGTTCTTC. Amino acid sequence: CSGGGRGDTYNEQFF.

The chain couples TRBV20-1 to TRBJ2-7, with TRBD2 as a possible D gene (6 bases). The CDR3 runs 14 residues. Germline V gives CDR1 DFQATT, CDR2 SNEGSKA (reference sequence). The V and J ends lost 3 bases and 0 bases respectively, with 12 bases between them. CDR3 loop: CSASVASDSYEQYF. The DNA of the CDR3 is TGCAGTGCTAGTGTGGCTAGCGACTCCTACGAGCAGTACTTC.

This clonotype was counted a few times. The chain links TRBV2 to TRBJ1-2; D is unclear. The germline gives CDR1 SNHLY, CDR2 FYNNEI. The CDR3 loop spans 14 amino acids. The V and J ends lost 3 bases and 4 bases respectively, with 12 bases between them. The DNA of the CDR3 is TGTGCCAGCAGTGAGGCCGGGTCTTTCTATGGCTACACCTTC. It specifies CASSEAGSFYGYTF. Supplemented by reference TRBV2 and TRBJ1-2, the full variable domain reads EPEVTQTPSHQVTQMGQEVILRCVPISNHLYFYWYRQILGQKVEFLVSFYNNEISEKSEIFDDQFSVERPDGSNFTLKIRSTKLEDSAMYFCASSEAGSFYGYTFGSGTRLTVV.

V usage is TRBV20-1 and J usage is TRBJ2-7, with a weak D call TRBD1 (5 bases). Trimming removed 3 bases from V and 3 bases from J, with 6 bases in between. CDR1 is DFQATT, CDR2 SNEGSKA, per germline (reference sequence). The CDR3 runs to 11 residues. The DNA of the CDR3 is TGCAGTGCTAGCCAGGGCTACGAGCAGTACTTC. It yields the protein CSASQGYEQYF.

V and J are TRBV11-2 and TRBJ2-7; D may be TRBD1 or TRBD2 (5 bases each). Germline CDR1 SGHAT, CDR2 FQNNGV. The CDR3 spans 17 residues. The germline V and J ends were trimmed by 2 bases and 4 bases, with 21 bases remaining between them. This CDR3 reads CASSLNSDWDPPYEQYF. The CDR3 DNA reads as TGTGCCAGCAGCTTAAATAGCGACTGGGACCCCCCTTACGAGCAGTACTTC.

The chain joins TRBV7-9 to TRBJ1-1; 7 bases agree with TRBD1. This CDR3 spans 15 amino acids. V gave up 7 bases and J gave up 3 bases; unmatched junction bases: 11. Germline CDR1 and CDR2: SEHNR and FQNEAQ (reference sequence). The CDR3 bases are TGTGCCAGCACGGCCGCAGGGGGGGTAGACACTGAAGCTTTCTTT. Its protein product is CASTAAGGVDTEAFF.

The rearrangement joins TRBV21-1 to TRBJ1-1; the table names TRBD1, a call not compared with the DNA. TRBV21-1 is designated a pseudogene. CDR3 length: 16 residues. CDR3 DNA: TGTGCCAGCAGGGTTCCCGGGACGGTAATGAACACTGAAGCTTTCTTT. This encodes CASRVPGTVMNTEAFF.

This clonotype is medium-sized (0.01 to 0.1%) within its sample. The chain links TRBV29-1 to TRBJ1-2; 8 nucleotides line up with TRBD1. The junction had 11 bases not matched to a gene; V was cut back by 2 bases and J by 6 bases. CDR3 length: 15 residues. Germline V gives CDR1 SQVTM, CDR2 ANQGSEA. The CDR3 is CSVETLGRGQDGYTF. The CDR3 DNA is TGCAGCGTTGAAACACTGGGCAGGGGACAGGATGGCTACACCTTC.

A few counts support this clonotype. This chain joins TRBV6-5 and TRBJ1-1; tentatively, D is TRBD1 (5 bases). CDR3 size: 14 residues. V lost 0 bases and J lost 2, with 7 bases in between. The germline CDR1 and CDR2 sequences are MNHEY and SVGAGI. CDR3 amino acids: CASSYSRDNTEAFF. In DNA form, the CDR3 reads TGTGCCAGCAGTTACTCGAGGGACAACACTGAAGCTTTCTTT.

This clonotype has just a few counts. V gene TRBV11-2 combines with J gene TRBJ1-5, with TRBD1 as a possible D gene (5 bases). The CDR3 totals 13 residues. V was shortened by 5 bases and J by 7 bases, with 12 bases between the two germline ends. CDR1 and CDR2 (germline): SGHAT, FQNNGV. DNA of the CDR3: TGTGCCAGCAGCCCGGGGGGACGCCAGCCCCAGCATTTT. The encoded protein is CASSPGGRQPQHF.

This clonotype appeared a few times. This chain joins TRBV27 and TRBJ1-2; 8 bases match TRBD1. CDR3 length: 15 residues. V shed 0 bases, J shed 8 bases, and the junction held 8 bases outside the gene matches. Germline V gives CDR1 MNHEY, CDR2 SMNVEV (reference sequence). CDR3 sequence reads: CASSLSAGQGRGYTF. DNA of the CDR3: TGTGCCAGCAGTTTATCGGCTGGACAGGGACGGGGCTACACCTTC.

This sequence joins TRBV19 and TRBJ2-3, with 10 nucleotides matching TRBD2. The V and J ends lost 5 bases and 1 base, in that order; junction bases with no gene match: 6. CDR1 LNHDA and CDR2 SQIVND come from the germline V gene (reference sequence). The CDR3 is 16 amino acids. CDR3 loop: CASSASGSGGTDTQYF. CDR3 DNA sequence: TGTGCCAGTAGTGCTAGCGGGAGTGGAGGCACAGATACGCAGTATTTT.

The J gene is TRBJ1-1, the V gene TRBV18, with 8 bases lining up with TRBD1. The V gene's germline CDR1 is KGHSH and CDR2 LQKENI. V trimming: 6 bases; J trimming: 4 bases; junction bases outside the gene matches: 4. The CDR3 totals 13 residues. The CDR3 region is CASSPTGGTEAFF. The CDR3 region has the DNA TGTGCCAGCTCGCCCACAGGGGGCACTGAAGCTTTCTTT. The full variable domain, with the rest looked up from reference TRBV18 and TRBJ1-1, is NAGVMQNPRHLVRRRGQEARLRCSPMKGHSHVYWYRQLPEEGLKFMVYLQKENIIDESGMPKERFSAEFPKEGPSILRIQQVVRGDSAAYFCASSPTGGTEAFFGQGTRLTVV.

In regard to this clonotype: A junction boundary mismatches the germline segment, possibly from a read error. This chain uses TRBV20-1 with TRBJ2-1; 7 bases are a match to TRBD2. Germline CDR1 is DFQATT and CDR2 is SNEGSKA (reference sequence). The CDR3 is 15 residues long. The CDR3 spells CSARVGGRGYNEKFF. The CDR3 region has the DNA TGCAGTGCTAGAGTGGGCGGGAGAGGGTACAATGAGAAGTTCTTC.

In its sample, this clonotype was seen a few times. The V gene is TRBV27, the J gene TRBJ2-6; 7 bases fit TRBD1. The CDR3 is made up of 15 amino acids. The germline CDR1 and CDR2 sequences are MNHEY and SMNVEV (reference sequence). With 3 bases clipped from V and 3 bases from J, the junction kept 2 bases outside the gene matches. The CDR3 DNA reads TGTGCCAGCAGTTTGAGGGGGCATGGGGCCAACGTCCTGACTTTC. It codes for CASSLRGHGANVLTF.

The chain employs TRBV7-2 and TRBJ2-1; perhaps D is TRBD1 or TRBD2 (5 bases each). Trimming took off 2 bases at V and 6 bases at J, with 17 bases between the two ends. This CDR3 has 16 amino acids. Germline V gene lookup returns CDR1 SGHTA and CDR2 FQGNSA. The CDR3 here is CASSLFGGFSFNEQFF. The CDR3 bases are TGTGCCAGCAGCTTATTTGGGGGATTTTCATTCAATGAGCAGTTCTTC.

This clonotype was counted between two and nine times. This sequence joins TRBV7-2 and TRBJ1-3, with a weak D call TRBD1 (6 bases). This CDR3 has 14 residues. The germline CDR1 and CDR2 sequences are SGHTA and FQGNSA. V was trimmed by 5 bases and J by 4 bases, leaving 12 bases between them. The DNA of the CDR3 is TGTGCCAGCAGCGGTCGACAGGCGGGAAACACCATATATTTT. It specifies CASSGRQAGNTIYF.

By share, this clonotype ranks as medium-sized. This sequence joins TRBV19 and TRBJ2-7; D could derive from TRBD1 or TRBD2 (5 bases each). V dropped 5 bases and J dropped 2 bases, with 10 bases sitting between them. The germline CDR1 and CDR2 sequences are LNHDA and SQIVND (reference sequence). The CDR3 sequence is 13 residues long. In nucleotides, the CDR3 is TGTGCCAGTAGTCCGAGGGACCCCTACGAGCAGTACTTC. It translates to CASSPRDPYEQYF.

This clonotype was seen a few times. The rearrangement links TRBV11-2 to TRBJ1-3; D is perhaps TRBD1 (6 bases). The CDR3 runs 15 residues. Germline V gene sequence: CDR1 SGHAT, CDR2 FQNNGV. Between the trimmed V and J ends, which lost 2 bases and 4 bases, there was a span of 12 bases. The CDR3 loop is CASSLLWGQGNTIYF. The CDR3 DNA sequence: TGTGCCAGCAGCTTACTCTGGGGGCAAGGAAACACCATATATTTT.